A selection of T cell receptor beta chains follows, all from one sample in a study of T-cell reconstitution after alpha-beta-depleted transplantation in children. TCRdb used MiXCR to reprocess the PCR reads, holding one entry per CDR3 protein. The table lists some 80,000 distinct CDR3 sequences, about a sixth of them singletons. Sequencing used PBMCs, mostly from graft donor cells, obtained 360 days after TCRalphabeta/CD19-depleted stem cell transplant. The receptors here all came from a male patient under 10 years old who had a stem cell transplant for acute lymphoblastic leukemia, so the T cells may come from the graft donor. CDR3s include the opening cysteine and the closing phenylalanine or tryptophan. The order of the fields is J gene, CDR3 length, D gene, clone size, V gene, CDR3 DNA, CDR3 protein. D genes are given only for firm matches. Size is omitted from some rows. Given values are once, few, many or a class for expanded clones.

j_call: TRBJ2-3
cdr3_length: 13
d_call: .
clone_size: few
v_call: TRBV5-8
cdr3_nt: TGTGCCAGCAGCTTGGGGGGCAGAAATACGCAGTATTTT
cdr3_aa: CASSLGGRNTQYF

j_call: TRBJ2-3
cdr3_length: 13
d_call: .
clone_size: few
v_call: TRBV4-1
cdr3_nt: TGCGCCAGCAGGGGGACGTACACAGATACGCAGTATTTT
cdr3_aa: CASRGTYTDTQYF

j_call: TRBJ2-7
cdr3_length: 15
d_call: TRBD2
clone_size: .
v_call: TRBV9
cdr3_nt: TGTGCCAGCAGCGTAGGGGCGGGAGGGCCTTTCGAGCAGTACTTC
cdr3_aa: CASSVGAGGPFEQYF

j_call: TRBJ2-2
cdr3_length: 16
d_call: .
clone_size: .
v_call: TRBV20-1
cdr3_nt: TGCAGTGCTAGAGCTGGAGGTAGAGTGAACACCGGGGAGCTGTTTTTT
cdr3_aa: CSARAGGRVNTGELFF

j_call: TRBJ2-3
cdr3_length: 15
d_call: .
clone_size: few
v_call: TRBV6-5
cdr3_nt: TGTGCCAGCAGTTACGAGAGCGGGAGCACAGATACGCAGTATTTT
cdr3_aa: CASSYESGSTDTQYF

j_call: TRBJ2-1
cdr3_length: 17
d_call: TRBD2
clone_size: few
v_call: TRBV7-8
cdr3_nt: TGTGCCAGCAGAAATCGACTAGCGGAGAGCTCCTACAATGAGCAGTTCTTC
cdr3_aa: CASRNRLAESSYNEQFF

j_call: TRBJ2-3
cdr3_length: 15
d_call: .
clone_size: .
v_call: TRBV30
cdr3_nt: TGTGCCTGGAGTAGAGTGGGGATAGGATCAGATACGCAGTATTTT
cdr3_aa: CAWSRVGIGSDTQYF

j_call: TRBJ2-7
cdr3_length: 17
d_call: TRBD2
clone_size: few
v_call: TRBV7-8
cdr3_nt: TGTGCCAGCAGCTCAGGACTAGCGGGAGGGCTAATCTACGAGCAGTACTTC
cdr3_aa: CASSSGLAGGLIYEQYF

j_call: TRBJ2-4
cdr3_length: 12
d_call: .
clone_size: few
v_call: TRBV20-1
cdr3_nt: TGCAGTGCTAGAGGGACCAAAAACATTCAGTACTTC
cdr3_aa: CSARGTKNIQYF

j_call: TRBJ2-2
cdr3_length: 15
d_call: TRBD2
clone_size: .
v_call: TRBV5-1
cdr3_nt: TGCGCCAGCAGCTTGTTGGCGGGAGGCACCGGGGAGCTGTTTTTT
cdr3_aa: CASSLLAGGTGELFF

j_call: TRBJ2-3
cdr3_length: 14
d_call: .
clone_size: few
v_call: TRBV12-3/TRBV12-4
cdr3_nt: TGTGCCAGCAGTCCCCCCGTCCTCAGGGATACGCAGTATTTT
cdr3_aa: CASSPPVLRDTQYF

j_call: TRBJ2-5
cdr3_length: 14
d_call: .
clone_size: few
v_call: TRBV6-5
cdr3_nt: TGTGCCAGCAGTTCAACAGGGTATAAGGAGACCCAGTACTTC
cdr3_aa: CASSSTGYKETQYF

j_call: TRBJ2-7
cdr3_length: 18
d_call: .
clone_size: few
v_call: TRBV4-1
cdr3_nt: TGCGCCAGCAGCCTCGGAGGGGGGGCTAGCGAAAGCTCCTACGAGCAGTACTTC
cdr3_aa: CASSLGGGASESSYEQYF

j_call: TRBJ2-4
cdr3_length: 20
d_call: TRBD1
clone_size: few
v_call: TRBV12-3/TRBV12-4
cdr3_nt: TGTGCCAGCAGCAAGGACAGGGGGCATCCACCTCTTTTAGCCAAAAACATTCAGTACTTC
cdr3_aa: CASSKDRGHPPLLAKNIQYF

j_call: TRBJ2-7
cdr3_length: 15
d_call: .
clone_size: .
v_call: TRBV5-1
cdr3_nt: TGCGCCAGCAGCTTGTGGAGGGGTCCCTCCTACGAGCAGTACTTC
cdr3_aa: CASSLWRGPSYEQYF

j_call: TRBJ2-1
cdr3_length: 18
d_call: TRBD2
clone_size: .
v_call: TRBV5-1
cdr3_nt: TGCGCCAGCAGCCCCCCGGGACTAGCGGGAGTGTCCTACAATGAGCAGTTCTTC
cdr3_aa: CASSPPGLAGVSYNEQFF

j_call: TRBJ2-7
cdr3_length: 14
d_call: TRBD2
clone_size: few
v_call: TRBV5-6
cdr3_nt: TGTGCCAGCAGCGCCGGACTAGCGGGACCCGAGCAGTACTTC
cdr3_aa: CASSAGLAGPEQYF

j_call: TRBJ2-7
cdr3_length: 11
d_call: .
clone_size: .
v_call: TRBV2
cdr3_nt: TGTGCCAGCAGCCAGAGGTTCGAGCAGTACTTC
cdr3_aa: CASSQRFEQYF

j_call: TRBJ2-2
cdr3_length: 15
d_call: .
clone_size: many
v_call: TRBV2
cdr3_nt: TGTGCCAGCAGTGAGAGTCCTCCGGGCACCGGGGAGCTGTTTTTT
cdr3_aa: CASSESPPGTGELFF

j_call: TRBJ2-7
cdr3_length: 13
d_call: .
clone_size: few
v_call: TRBV10-3
cdr3_nt: TGTGCCATCAGGGACGGCGGTCGGTACGAGCAGTACTTC
cdr3_aa: CAIRDGGRYEQYF

j_call: TRBJ2-3
cdr3_length: 12
d_call: .
clone_size: many
v_call: TRBV7-9
cdr3_nt: TGTGCCAGCAGCTCAAGGGCAGATACGCAGTATTTT
cdr3_aa: CASSSRADTQYF

j_call: TRBJ1-5
cdr3_length: 13
d_call: .
clone_size: many
v_call: TRBV12-3/TRBV12-4
cdr3_nt: TGTGCCAGCAGTTCGTATCCCAATCAGCCCCAGCATTTT
cdr3_aa: CASSSYPNQPQHF

j_call: TRBJ2-3
cdr3_length: 14
d_call: TRBD2
clone_size: few
v_call: TRBV5-1
cdr3_nt: TGCGCCAGTCAGCGGGAGGGAAGCACAGATACGCAGTATTTT
cdr3_aa: CASQREGSTDTQYF

j_call: TRBJ1-1
cdr3_length: 14
d_call: .
clone_size: .
v_call: TRBV7-9
cdr3_nt: TGTGCCAGCAGCCCCCGGTGGGGCTGGGCTGAAGCTTTCTTT
cdr3_aa: CASSPRWGWAEAFF

j_call: TRBJ2-7
cdr3_length: 17
d_call: .
clone_size: many
v_call: TRBV6-5
cdr3_nt: TGTGCCAGCAGTTTTACTAGCCTGCCATCTTTGGGGTACGAGCAGTACTTC
cdr3_aa: CASSFTSLPSLGYEQYF

j_call: TRBJ2-3
cdr3_length: 14
d_call: .
clone_size: few
v_call: TRBV10-3
cdr3_nt: TGTGCCACCAAAAGAGGACCGAGCACAGATACGCAGTATTTT
cdr3_aa: CATKRGPSTDTQYF

j_call: TRBJ2-2
cdr3_length: 13
d_call: TRBD1
clone_size: .
v_call: TRBV10-3
cdr3_nt: TGTGCCATCAGCAGACAGGGGGCGAGGGAGCTGTTTTTT
cdr3_aa: CAISRQGARELFF

j_call: TRBJ2-7
cdr3_length: 14
d_call: .
clone_size: .
v_call: TRBV25-1
cdr3_nt: TGTGCCAGCAGTGCCACGACTAGATTAGGCGAGCAGTACTTC
cdr3_aa: CASSATTRLGEQYF

j_call: TRBJ2-6
cdr3_length: 16
d_call: .
clone_size: few
v_call: TRBV12-3/TRBV12-4
cdr3_nt: TGTGCCAGCAGTTATTATCCGACGAACGGGGCCAACGTCCTGACTTTC
cdr3_aa: CASSYYPTNGANVLTF

j_call: TRBJ2-1
cdr3_length: 14
d_call: .
clone_size: once
v_call: TRBV5-1
cdr3_nt: TGCTCCAGCAGCTGGGGAGCCCCGATGGGAGAGCAGTTCTTC
cdr3_aa: CSSSWGAPMGEQFF

j_call: TRBJ2-2
cdr3_length: 15
d_call: TRBD2
clone_size: few
v_call: TRBV30
cdr3_nt: TGTGCCTGGAGCGTTGGCGGGAGGTCTTTCGGGGAGCTGTTTTTT
cdr3_aa: CAWSVGGRSFGELFF

j_call: TRBJ1-6
cdr3_length: 14
d_call: .
clone_size: .
v_call: TRBV7-6
cdr3_nt: TGTGCCAGCAGCTCTAAACCGTATAATTCACCCCTCCACTTT
cdr3_aa: CASSSKPYNSPLHF

j_call: TRBJ2-2
cdr3_length: 18
d_call: .
clone_size: few
v_call: TRBV11-2
cdr3_nt: TGTGCCAGCAGCTCCGAGGCTCAAGCGACTACGAACACCGGGGAGCTGTTTTTT
cdr3_aa: CASSSEAQATTNTGELFF

j_call: TRBJ2-5
cdr3_length: 16
d_call: TRBD2
clone_size: many
v_call: TRBV4-1
cdr3_nt: TGCGCCAGCAGCCAAGAGAGACTAGCGGGACAAGAGACCCAGTACTTC
cdr3_aa: CASSQERLAGQETQYF

j_call: TRBJ1-5
cdr3_length: 14
d_call: TRBD1
clone_size: .
v_call: TRBV20-1
cdr3_nt: TGCAGTGCCGCCCGGACAGGGCCGGATCAGCCCCAGCATTTT
cdr3_aa: CSAARTGPDQPQHF

j_call: TRBJ2-2
cdr3_length: 16
d_call: TRBD2
clone_size: few
v_call: TRBV5-1
cdr3_nt: TGCGCCAGCAGCAAAGTAGGGACTAACTTCGCCGGGGAGCTGTTTTTT
cdr3_aa: CASSKVGTNFAGELFF

j_call: TRBJ2-1
cdr3_length: 16
d_call: TRBD2
clone_size: few
v_call: TRBV5-1
cdr3_nt: TGCGCCAGCAGCTGGTCCGGGACTAGCGGGATTAATGAGCAGTTCTTC
cdr3_aa: CASSWSGTSGINEQFF

j_call: TRBJ2-7
cdr3_length: 12
d_call: .
clone_size: .
v_call: TRBV29-1
cdr3_nt: TGCAGCGTGGAAGACCGGAACTACGAGCAGTACTTC
cdr3_aa: CSVEDRNYEQYF

j_call: TRBJ2-1
cdr3_length: 13
d_call: .
clone_size: .
v_call: TRBV7-9
cdr3_nt: TGTGCCAGCAGCTTAGACTGGGGGCATGAGCAGTTCTTC
cdr3_aa: CASSLDWGHEQFF

j_call: TRBJ2-5
cdr3_length: 13
d_call: .
clone_size: few
v_call: TRBV10-3
cdr3_nt: TGTGCCATCAGTCGGACGGTCCAAGAGACCCAGTACTTC
cdr3_aa: CAISRTVQETQYF

j_call: TRBJ2-5
cdr3_length: 11
d_call: .
clone_size: few
v_call: TRBV29-1
cdr3_nt: TGCAGCGTTGTAGGACAAGAGACCCAGTACTTC
cdr3_aa: CSVVGQETQYF

j_call: TRBJ2-1
cdr3_length: 16
d_call: .
clone_size: .
v_call: TRBV5-1
cdr3_nt: TGCGCCAGCAGCTTGGCAAGCGGAAGCTCCTACAATGAGCAGTTCTTC
cdr3_aa: CASSLASGSSYNEQFF

j_call: TRBJ2-3
cdr3_length: 14
d_call: .
clone_size: few
v_call: TRBV5-1
cdr3_nt: TGCGCCAGCAGCTTGTCGCGGGTCACAGATACGCAGTATTTT
cdr3_aa: CASSLSRVTDTQYF

j_call: TRBJ2-4
cdr3_length: 18
d_call: TRBD2
clone_size: few
v_call: TRBV2
cdr3_nt: TGTGCCAGCAGTGAGGATTTAAGCGGGAAGTCGACCAAAAACATTCAGTACTTC
cdr3_aa: CASSEDLSGKSTKNIQYF

j_call: TRBJ2-3
cdr3_length: 16
d_call: .
clone_size: .
v_call: TRBV7-9
cdr3_nt: TGTGCCAGCAGCCCAAAAAAGGGGGACGACACAGATACGCAGTATTTT
cdr3_aa: CASSPKKGDDTDTQYF

j_call: TRBJ2-3
cdr3_length: 16
d_call: TRBD2
clone_size: few
v_call: TRBV4-2
cdr3_nt: TGTGCCAGCAGCCAAGATACTAGCGGGAGAGAAGATACGCAGTATTTT
cdr3_aa: CASSQDTSGREDTQYF

j_call: TRBJ1-6
cdr3_length: 14
d_call: .
clone_size: few
v_call: TRBV25-1
cdr3_nt: TGTGCCAGCAGTGAATGGGGTGGGCAGTTTCCCCCCCACTTT
cdr3_aa: CASSEWGGQFPPHF

j_call: TRBJ2-7
cdr3_length: 17
d_call: TRBD2
clone_size: many
v_call: TRBV6-5
cdr3_nt: TGTGCCAGCAGTTATTCCGTTGGACTAGCGGACACCTACGAGCAGTACTTC
cdr3_aa: CASSYSVGLADTYEQYF

j_call: TRBJ2-3
cdr3_length: 16
d_call: TRBD2
clone_size: few
v_call: TRBV4-1
cdr3_nt: TGCGCCAGCAGCTCCTTGACTAGCGGGGGGACGAATACGCAGTATTTT
cdr3_aa: CASSSLTSGGTNTQYF

j_call: TRBJ2-3
cdr3_length: 13
d_call: .
clone_size: .
v_call: TRBV5-1
cdr3_nt: TGCGCCAGCAGCCCGCAGGGCACAGATACGCAGTATTTT
cdr3_aa: CASSPQGTDTQYF

j_call: TRBJ2-7
cdr3_length: 14
d_call: TRBD2
clone_size: few
v_call: TRBV5-6
cdr3_nt: TGTGCCAGCAGCTGGGGACTAGCAGACTACGAGCAGTACTTC
cdr3_aa: CASSWGLADYEQYF

j_call: TRBJ2-3
cdr3_length: 16
d_call: TRBD1
clone_size: few
v_call: TRBV12-3/TRBV12-4
cdr3_nt: TGTGCCAGCAGTCCAGACAGGGGTTCCGGCACAGATACGCAGTATTTT
cdr3_aa: CASSPDRGSGTDTQYF

j_call: TRBJ2-1
cdr3_length: 17
d_call: TRBD1
clone_size: few
v_call: TRBV5-1
cdr3_nt: TGCGCCAGCAGAGGCAGGGGGATGAATTTCTCCTACAATGAGCAGTTCTTC
cdr3_aa: CASRGRGMNFSYNEQFF

j_call: TRBJ2-3
cdr3_length: 17
d_call: TRBD2
clone_size: few
v_call: TRBV4-2
cdr3_nt: TGTGCCAGCAGCCAAGCCCGGACTAGCGGAAACACAGATACGCAGTATTTT
cdr3_aa: CASSQARTSGNTDTQYF

j_call: TRBJ2-2
cdr3_length: 13
d_call: .
clone_size: many
v_call: TRBV5-1
cdr3_nt: TGCGCCAGCAGCTCAAGCGGGACCGGGGAGCTGTTTTTT
cdr3_aa: CASSSSGTGELFF

j_call: TRBJ2-7
cdr3_length: 15
d_call: .
clone_size: few
v_call: TRBV5-1
cdr3_nt: TGCGCCAGCAGCGCCTTAGCCGGGAGTACGATGGAGCAGTACTTC
cdr3_aa: CASSALAGSTMEQYF

j_call: TRBJ2-5
cdr3_length: 15
d_call: TRBD2
clone_size: many
v_call: TRBV28
cdr3_nt: TGTGCCAGCAGCCCCGCGACGTGGGGAGGGGAGACCCAGTACTTC
cdr3_aa: CASSPATWGGETQYF

j_call: TRBJ2-3
cdr3_length: 14
d_call: .
clone_size: .
v_call: TRBV27
cdr3_nt: TGTGCCAGCAGTTTCACACCGCCCACAGATACGCAGTATTTT
cdr3_aa: CASSFTPPTDTQYF

j_call: TRBJ2-1
cdr3_length: 12
d_call: .
clone_size: .
v_call: TRBV9
cdr3_nt: TGTGCCAGCAGCCTGACTAGGAATGAGCAGTTCTTC
cdr3_aa: CASSLTRNEQFF

j_call: TRBJ2-7
cdr3_length: 13
d_call: .
clone_size: few
v_call: TRBV7-6
cdr3_nt: TGTGCCAGCAGCCCTTCCCCAGTCTACGAGCAGTACTTC
cdr3_aa: CASSPSPVYEQYF